Below, 20 T cell receptor beta chains from the same sample are listed, as sequenced in a study of CD8+ T cells in alopecia areata. Sequencing templates came from extracted RNA that was reverse transcribed into cDNA. Clones were read by immunoSEQ multiplex PCR, and TCRdb kept only the in-frame ones, dropping some. Of hundreds of thousands of clones in the sample, roughly 63% were seen once. The treatment denotes: oral pan-JAK inhibitor, 5-10 mg twice daily. The sample consisted of CD4+ T cells sorted from blood, taken at approximately week 52, from a patient treated with tofacitinib. Receptors were obtained from a human donor with alopecia areata.

The table lists this clone with a few counts. The chain employs TRBV5-1 and TRBJ2-1; D is unresolved. CDR1 is SGHRS, CDR2 YFSETQ, per germline. The V gene lost 4 bases and the J gene lost 5 bases, with 10 bases spanning the gap. The CDR3 consists of 13 residues. The CDR3 region is CASSANINNEQFF. The CDR3 DNA sequence: TGCGCCAGCAGCGCGAACATTAACAATGAGCAGTTCTTC.

This chain joins TRBV10-2 and TRBJ1-6, with TRBD1 matching over 9 bases. J lost 7 bases, V lost 0 bases, and 4 bases had no gene match. CDR1 is WSHSY, CDR2 SAAADI, per germline. CDR3 length: 16 residues. CDR3 residues: CASSESTGGSNSPLHF. Here the CDR3 DNA reads TGCGCCAGCAGTGAGTCTACAGGGGGCTCGAATTCACCCCTCCACTTT.

This chain connects TRBV10-2 to TRBJ1-6; 8 bases line up with TRBD1. Germline V lookup: CDR1 WSHSY, CDR2 SAAADI. This CDR3 has 13 residues. J lost 7 bases, V lost 10 bases, and 6 bases had no gene match. CDR3 in amino acids: CATQGADNSPLHF. CDR3 sequence (DNA): TGCGCCACCCAGGGGGCGGACAATTCACCCCTCCACTTT.

The chain carries TRBV14 and TRBJ2-2; 7 bases map to TRBD1. In germline, CDR1 is SGHDN, CDR2 FVKESK. The CDR3 is 18 residues long. V dropped 6 bases and J dropped 1; count of bases not matched to a gene: 14. The CDR3 region is CASRAEGAPTGNTGELFF. In nucleotides, the CDR3 is TGTGCCAGCAGGGCAGAGGGGGCCCCGACCGGGAACACCGGGGAGCTGTTTTTT.

The rearrangement links TRBV18 to TRBJ2-1, with D uncertain. Germline V gene data show CDR1 as KGHSH and CDR2 as LQKENI. The CDR3 covers 15 residues. Trimming removed 2 bases at V and 0 bases at J, with 8 bases between. The CDR3 DNA reads as TGTGCCAGCTCACCAGACGTAAGCTCCTACAATGAGCAGTTCTTC. It codes for CASSPDVSSYNEQFF.

J is TRBJ2-1 and V is TRBV25-1; perhaps D is TRBD1 or TRBD2 (5 bases each). V lost 3 bases to trimming and J lost 4 bases, with 13 bases between them. This CDR3 has 15 amino acids. Looked up from germline, CDR1 is MGHDK and CDR2 is SYGVNS. The CDR3 protein is CASSEAGRSYNEQFF. The CDR3 bases are TGTGCCAGCAGTGAGGCAGGGAGAAGTTACAATGAGCAGTTCTTC. The variable domain in full, with the rest retrieved from reference TRBV25-1 and TRBJ2-1, is EADIYQTPRYLVIGTGKKITLECSQTMGHDKMYWYQQDPGMELHLIHYSYGVNSTEKGDLSSESTVSRIRTEHFPLTLESARPSHTSQYLCASSEAGRSYNEQFFGPGTRLTVL.

This clone has more than one count but fewer than ten. The rearrangement joins TRBV9 to TRBJ1-6, with D uncertain. V lost 0 bases and J 10 bases, leaving 8 bases between the germline ends. Per the germline V gene, CDR1 is SGDLS and CDR2 is YYNGEE. The CDR3 spans 13 residues. CDR3 amino acids: CASSVATGSPLHF. CDR3 DNA sequence: TGTGCCAGCAGCGTAGCTACGGGGTCACCCCTCCACTTT.

The V call is TRBV18, the J call TRBJ1-5, with no clear D. V was trimmed by 4 bases and J by 2 bases, leaving 9 bases between them. This CDR3 comprises 14 residues. CDR1 and CDR2 (germline): KGHSH, LQKENI. The CDR3 coding sequence is TGTGCCAGCTCACGTGAAACCCGCAATCAGCCCCAGCATTTT. This sequence encodes CASSRETRNQPQHF.

This chain joins TRBV7-2 and TRBJ2-5; D is ambiguous. Germline CDR1 SGHTA, CDR2 FQGNSA. Trimming cost V 6 bases and J 1 base, with 12 bases left between them. The CDR3 totals 14 residues. The CDR3 loop is CASSLLATQETQYF. The CDR3 DNA reads as TGTGCCAGCAGTTTACTGGCGACCCAAGAGACCCAGTACTTC.

V usage is TRBV29-1 and J usage is TRBJ2-3; unclear D gene. V lost 7 bases, J lost 2 bases, and 25 bases lay in between. Germline V gives CDR1 SQVTM, CDR2 ANQGSEA. The CDR3 is made up of 17 amino acids. For the CDR3, the DNA is TGCAGCGCCTGTCCCGAAACGCACCTCGAATTCACAGATACGCAGTATTTT. This translates into CSACPETHLEFTDTQYF.

This chain joins TRBV29-1 and TRBJ2-7, with a possible D match to TRBD1 (6 bases). Germline CDR1 and CDR2: SQVTM and ANQGSEA. CDR3 length: 14 amino acids. The V and J ends lost 4 bases and 0 bases respectively, with 13 bases between them. The CDR3 coding sequence is TGCAGCGTTGTCGCCGCAGGGGTCTCCTACGAGCAGTACTTC. It translates to CSVVAAGVSYEQYF.

This chain connects TRBV6-5 to TRBJ2-7, with 7 bases fitting TRBD2. The CDR3 contains 14 residues. Germline CDR1 MNHEY, CDR2 SVGAGI. After removal of 8 bases from V and 2 bases from J, the junction contained 9 bases not matched to a gene. The CDR3, as DNA: TGTGCCAGCCGGGGATATGCGGGAGCCTACGAGCAGTACTTC. Its protein is CASRGYAGAYEQYF.

CDR3 residues: CASSLRGTGNEQFF. The CDR3 DNA is TGTGCCAGCAGCTTGAGGGGGACAGGTAATGAGCAGTTCTTC. The rearrangement joins TRBV5-6 to TRBJ2-1, with 8 bases aligning to TRBD1. V trimming: 1 base; J trimming: 7 bases; junction bases outside the gene matches: 4. Germline V gene lookup returns CDR1 SGHDT and CDR2 YYEEEE. CDR3 size: 14 residues.

The chain links TRBV4-3 to TRBJ2-7, with a tentative D call TRBD2 (5 bases). Germline V gene lookup returns CDR1 LGHNA and CDR2 YSLEER. The V end was cut by 0 bases, the J end by 4 bases, with 10 bases between. The CDR3 runs to 14 residues. CDR3 amino acids: CASSQDSRGYEQYF. Here the CDR3 DNA reads TGCGCCAGCAGCCAAGATTCCCGGGGTTACGAGCAGTACTTC.

The CDR3 DNA reads as TGCGCCAGCAGCCACGGGACAGATAATTCACCCCTCCACTTT. The encoded protein is CASSHGTDNSPLHF. This sequence joins TRBV5-1 and TRBJ1-6, with TRBD1 matching over 7 bases. Trimming removed 4 bases from V and 5 bases from J; junction bases left unmatched: 3. This CDR3 region has 14 residues. The germline CDR1 and CDR2 sequences are SGHRS and YFSETQ.

This chain links TRBV7-2 with TRBJ2-3; 11 positions agree with TRBD2. The CDR3 is 15 residues long. From germline, CDR1 is SGHTA and CDR2 FQGNSA. Trimming took 5 bases from V and 7 from J; bases not matched to a gene: 8. CDR3 nucleotides: TGTGCCAGCAGCCCTCCGGGACTAGCGGTCAATACGCAGTATTTT. This encodes CASSPPGLAVNTQYF.

The table lists this clone with a few counts. The chain joins TRBV5-1 to TRBJ2-4; the match to TRBD1 covers 7 bases. Per the germline V gene, CDR1 is SGHRS and CDR2 is YFSETQ. The CDR3 is 13 residues long. The V gene end was trimmed by 0 bases and the J gene end by 6 bases; junction bases not matched to a gene: 0. This chain's CDR3 is CASSLGQGNIQYF. The CDR3 DNA reads TGCGCCAGCAGCTTGGGACAGGGAAACATTCAGTACTTC.

This rearrangement joins TRBV29-1 to TRBJ1-5; 7 nucleotides align to TRBD1. The CDR3 totals 13 residues. The V and J ends lost 4 bases and 2 bases, in that order; junction bases with no gene match: 2. The V gene's germline CDR1 is SQVTM and CDR2 ANQGSEA. The CDR3 loop reads CSVGGTGNQPQHF. CDR3 nucleotides: TGCAGCGTTGGGGGGACAGGCAATCAGCCCCAGCATTTT.

This clone was observed a few times. The chain employs TRBV30 and TRBJ2-7; D perhaps matches TRBD1 (5 bases). Germline V gives CDR1 GTSNPN, CDR2 SVGIG (reference sequence). The CDR3 is 11 amino acids. Between the trimmed V and J ends, which lost 3 bases and 5 bases, there was a span of 8 bases. The CDR3 nucleotides are TGTGCCTGGAGAGGGGTCCACGAGCAGTACTTC. Its protein is CAWRGVHEQYF.

The chain employs TRBV6-5 and TRBJ1-6, with a possible D match to TRBD1 (6 bases). The CDR3 runs 15 residues. The V gene's germline CDR1 is MNHEY and CDR2 SVGAGI. V was trimmed by 3 bases and J by 8 bases, leaving 14 bases between them. The CDR3 DNA reads as TGTGCCAGCAGTTATGCCAGGGGCAGATATTCACCCCTCCACTTT. It encodes CASSYARGRYSPLHF.